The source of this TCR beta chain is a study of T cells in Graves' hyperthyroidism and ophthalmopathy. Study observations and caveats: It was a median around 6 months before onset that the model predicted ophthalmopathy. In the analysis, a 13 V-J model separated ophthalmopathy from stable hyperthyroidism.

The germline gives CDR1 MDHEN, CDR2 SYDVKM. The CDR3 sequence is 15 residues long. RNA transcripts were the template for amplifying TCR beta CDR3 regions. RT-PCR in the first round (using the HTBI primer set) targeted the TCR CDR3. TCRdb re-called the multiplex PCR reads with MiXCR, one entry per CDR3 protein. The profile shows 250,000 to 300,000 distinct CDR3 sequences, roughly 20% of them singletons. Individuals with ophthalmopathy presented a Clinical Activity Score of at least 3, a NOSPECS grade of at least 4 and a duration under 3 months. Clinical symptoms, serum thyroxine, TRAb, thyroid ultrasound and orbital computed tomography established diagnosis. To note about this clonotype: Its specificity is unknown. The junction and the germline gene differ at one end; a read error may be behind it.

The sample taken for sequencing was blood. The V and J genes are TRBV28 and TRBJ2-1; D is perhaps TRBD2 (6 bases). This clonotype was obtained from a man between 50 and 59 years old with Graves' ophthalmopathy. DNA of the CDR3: TGTGCCAGCAGAGCAATAGCGGTTACCTACAATGAGCAGCTCTTC. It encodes CASRAIAVTYNEQLF. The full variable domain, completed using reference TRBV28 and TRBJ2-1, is DVKVTQSSRYLVKRTGEKVFLECVQDMDHENMFWYRQDPGLGLRLIYFSYDVKMKEKGDIPEGYSVSREKKERFSLILESASTNQTSMYLCASRAIAVTYNEQLFGPGTRLTVL.